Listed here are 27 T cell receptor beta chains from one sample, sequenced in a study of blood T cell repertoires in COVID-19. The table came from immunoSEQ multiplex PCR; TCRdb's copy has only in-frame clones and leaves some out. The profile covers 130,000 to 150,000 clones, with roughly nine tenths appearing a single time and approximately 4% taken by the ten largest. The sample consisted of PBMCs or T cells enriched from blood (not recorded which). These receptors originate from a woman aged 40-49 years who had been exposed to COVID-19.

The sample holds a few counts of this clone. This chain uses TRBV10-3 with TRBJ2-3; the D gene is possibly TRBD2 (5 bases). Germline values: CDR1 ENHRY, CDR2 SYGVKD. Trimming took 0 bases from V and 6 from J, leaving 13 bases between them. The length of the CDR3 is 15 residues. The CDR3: CAISESRLAVDTQYF. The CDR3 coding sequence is TGTGCCATCAGTGAGTCCAGGCTAGCAGTCGATACGCAGTATTTT.

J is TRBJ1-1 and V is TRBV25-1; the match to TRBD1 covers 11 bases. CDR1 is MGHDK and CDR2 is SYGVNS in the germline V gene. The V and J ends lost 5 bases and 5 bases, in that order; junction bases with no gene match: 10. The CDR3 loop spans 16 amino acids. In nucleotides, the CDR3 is TGTGCCAGCAGTCTCCCCGGACAGGGGGCTGGTACTGAAGCTTTCTTT. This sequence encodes CASSLPGQGAGTEAFF.

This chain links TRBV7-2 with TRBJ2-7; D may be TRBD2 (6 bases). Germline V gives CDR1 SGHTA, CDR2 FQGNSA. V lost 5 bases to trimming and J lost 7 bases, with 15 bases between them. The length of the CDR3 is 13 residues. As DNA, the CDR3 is TGTGCCAGCAGCCCCGGGAGTTACTTTGAGCAGTACTTC. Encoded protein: CASSPGSYFEQYF. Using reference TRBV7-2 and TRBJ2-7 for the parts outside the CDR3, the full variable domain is GAGVSQSPSNKVTEKGKDVELRCDPISGHTALYWYRQSLGQGLEFLIYFQGNSAPDKSGLPSDRFSAERTGGSVSTLTIQRTQQEDSAVYLCASSPGSYFEQYFGPGTRLTVT.

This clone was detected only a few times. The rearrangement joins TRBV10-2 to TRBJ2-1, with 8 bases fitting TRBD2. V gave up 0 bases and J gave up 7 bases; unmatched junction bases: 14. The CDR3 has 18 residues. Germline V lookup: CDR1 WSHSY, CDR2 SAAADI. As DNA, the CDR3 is TGCGCCAGCAGTGAGTCGAGTTTAGCGGGATTGGGGGGGAATGAGCAGTTCTTC. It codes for CASSESSLAGLGGNEQFF.

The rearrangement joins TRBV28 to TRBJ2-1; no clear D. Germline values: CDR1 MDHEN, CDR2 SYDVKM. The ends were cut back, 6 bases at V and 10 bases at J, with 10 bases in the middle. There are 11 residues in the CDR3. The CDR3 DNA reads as TGTGCCAGCAGCCCTTTGTCCGAGCAGTTCTTC. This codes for CASSPLSEQFF.

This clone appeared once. The CDR3 coding sequence is TGTGCCAGTAGAGTGGGACTAGCGGAAGTCTACGAGCAGTACTTC. Translated: CASRVGLAEVYEQYF. This sequence joins TRBV19 and TRBJ2-7, with 11 nucleotides matching TRBD2. CDR3 length equals 15 residues. With 6 bases clipped from V and 3 bases from J, the junction kept 7 bases outside the gene matches. CDR1 LNHDA and CDR2 SQIVND come from the germline V gene (reference sequence).

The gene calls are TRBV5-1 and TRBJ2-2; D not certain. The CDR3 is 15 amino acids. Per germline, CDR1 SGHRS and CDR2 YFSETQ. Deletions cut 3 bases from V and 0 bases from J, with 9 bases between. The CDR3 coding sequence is TGCGCCAGCAGCTGGAGACGGCCGAACACCGGGGAGCTGTTTTTT. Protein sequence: CASSWRRPNTGELFF.

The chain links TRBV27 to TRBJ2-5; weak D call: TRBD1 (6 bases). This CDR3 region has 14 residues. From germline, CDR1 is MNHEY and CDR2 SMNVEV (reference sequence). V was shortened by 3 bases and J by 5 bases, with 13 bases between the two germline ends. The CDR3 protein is CASSFSGTSETQYF. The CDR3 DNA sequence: TGTGCCAGCAGTTTCTCCGGGACAAGTGAGACCCAGTACTTC.

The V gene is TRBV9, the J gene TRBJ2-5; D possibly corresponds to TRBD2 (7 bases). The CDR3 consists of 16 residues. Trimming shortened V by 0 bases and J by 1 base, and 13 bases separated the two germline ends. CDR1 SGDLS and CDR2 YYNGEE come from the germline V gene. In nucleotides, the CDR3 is TGTGCCAGCAGCGTAGGGGCGGGGGCCCTCCAAGAGACCCAGTACTTC. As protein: CASSVGAGALQETQYF.

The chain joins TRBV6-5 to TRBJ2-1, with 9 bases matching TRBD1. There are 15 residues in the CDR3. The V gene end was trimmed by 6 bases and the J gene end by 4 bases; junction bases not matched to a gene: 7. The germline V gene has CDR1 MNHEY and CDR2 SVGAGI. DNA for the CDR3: TGTGCCAGCAGGGCCGGGACAGGGTCTTACAATGAGCAGTTCTTC. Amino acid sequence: CASRAGTGSYNEQFF.

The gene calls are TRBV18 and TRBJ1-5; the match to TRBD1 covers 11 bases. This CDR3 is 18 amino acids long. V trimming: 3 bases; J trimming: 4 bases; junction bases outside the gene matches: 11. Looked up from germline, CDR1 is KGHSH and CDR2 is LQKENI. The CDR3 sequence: CASSPVPGQGVRNQPQHF. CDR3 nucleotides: TGTGCCAGCTCACCTGTCCCGGGACAGGGGGTGCGGAATCAGCCCCAGCATTTT.

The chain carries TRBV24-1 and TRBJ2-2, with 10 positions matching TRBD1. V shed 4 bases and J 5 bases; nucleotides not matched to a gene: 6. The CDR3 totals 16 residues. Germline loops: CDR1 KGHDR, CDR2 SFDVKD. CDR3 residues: CATSDWGTGETGELFF. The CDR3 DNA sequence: TGTGCCACCAGTGACTGGGGGACAGGGGAGACCGGGGAGCTGTTTTTT.

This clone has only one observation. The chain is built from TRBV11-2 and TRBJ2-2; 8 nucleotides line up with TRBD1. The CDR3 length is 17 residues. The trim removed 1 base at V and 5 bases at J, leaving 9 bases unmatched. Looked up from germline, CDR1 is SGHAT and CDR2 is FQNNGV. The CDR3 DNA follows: TGTGCCAGCAGCTTAGGCCGCCAGGGGGCATGGACCGGGGAGCTGTTTTTT. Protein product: CASSLGRQGAWTGELFF.

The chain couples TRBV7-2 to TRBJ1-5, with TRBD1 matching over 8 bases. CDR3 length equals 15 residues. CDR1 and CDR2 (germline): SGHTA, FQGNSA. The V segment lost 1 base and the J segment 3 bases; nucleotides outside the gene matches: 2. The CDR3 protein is CASSLVQGANQPQHF. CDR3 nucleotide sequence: TGTGCCAGCAGCTTAGTTCAGGGGGCCAATCAGCCCCAGCATTTT.

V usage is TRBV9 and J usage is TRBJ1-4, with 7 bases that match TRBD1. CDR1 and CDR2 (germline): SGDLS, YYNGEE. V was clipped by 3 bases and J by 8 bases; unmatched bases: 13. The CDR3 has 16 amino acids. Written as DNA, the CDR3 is TGTGCCAGCAGCGCAAAGGGAAGACAGGGAGAAGAAAAACTGTTTTTT. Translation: CASSAKGRQGEEKLFF.

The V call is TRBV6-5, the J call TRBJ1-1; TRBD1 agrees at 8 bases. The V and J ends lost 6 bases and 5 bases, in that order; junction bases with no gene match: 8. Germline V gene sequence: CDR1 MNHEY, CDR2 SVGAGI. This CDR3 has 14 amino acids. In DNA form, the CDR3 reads TGTGCCAGCAGCTCCAGGGGGCGGGAAACTGAAGCTTTCTTT. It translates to CASSSRGRETEAFF.

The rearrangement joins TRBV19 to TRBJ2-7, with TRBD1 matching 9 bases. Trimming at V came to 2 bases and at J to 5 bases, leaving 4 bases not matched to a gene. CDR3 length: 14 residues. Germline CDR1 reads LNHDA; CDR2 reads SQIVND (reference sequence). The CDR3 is CASSITGQGNEQYF. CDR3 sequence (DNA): TGTGCCAGTAGTATAACGGGACAGGGTAACGAGCAGTACTTC.

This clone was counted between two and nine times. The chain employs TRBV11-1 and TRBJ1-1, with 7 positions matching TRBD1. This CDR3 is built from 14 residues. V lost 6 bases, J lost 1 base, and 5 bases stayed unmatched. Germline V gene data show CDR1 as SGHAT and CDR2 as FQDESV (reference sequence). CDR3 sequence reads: CASRSGQKNTEAFF. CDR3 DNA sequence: TGTGCCAGCAGATCGGGACAGAAGAACACTGAAGCTTTCTTT.

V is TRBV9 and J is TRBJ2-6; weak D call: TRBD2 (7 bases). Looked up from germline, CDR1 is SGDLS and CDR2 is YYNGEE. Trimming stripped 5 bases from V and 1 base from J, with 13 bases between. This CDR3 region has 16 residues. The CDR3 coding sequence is TGTGCCAGCAGTGCCCGGGGGGCATCTGGGGCCAACGTCCTGACTTTC. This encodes CASSARGASGANVLTF.

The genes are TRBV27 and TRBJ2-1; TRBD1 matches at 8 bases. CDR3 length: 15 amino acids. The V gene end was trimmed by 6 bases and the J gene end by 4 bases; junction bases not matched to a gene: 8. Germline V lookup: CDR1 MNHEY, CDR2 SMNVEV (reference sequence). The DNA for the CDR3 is TGTGCCAGCAGCACTGGGACAGGTAATTACAATGAGCAGTTCTTC. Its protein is CASSTGTGNYNEQFF.

DNA of the CDR3: TGTGCCAGCAGCTTTAGCCTAGCGGGAGTGGGGGGGAATGAGCAGTTCTTC. Encoded protein: CASSFSLAGVGGNEQFF. The chain links TRBV5-4 to TRBJ2-1, with 10 bases matching TRBD2. CDR3 size: 17 residues. The V gene's germline CDR1 is SGHNT and CDR2 YYREEE (reference sequence). Unmatched junction bases numbered 12, after V lost 2 bases and J lost 7 bases.

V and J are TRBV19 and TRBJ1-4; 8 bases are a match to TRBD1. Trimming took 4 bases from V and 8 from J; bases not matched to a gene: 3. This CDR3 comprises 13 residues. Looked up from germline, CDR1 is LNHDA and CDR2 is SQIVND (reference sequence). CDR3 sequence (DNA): TGTGCCAGTAGTAAGGACAGGGACGAAAAACTGTTTTTT. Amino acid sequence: CASSKDRDEKLFF.

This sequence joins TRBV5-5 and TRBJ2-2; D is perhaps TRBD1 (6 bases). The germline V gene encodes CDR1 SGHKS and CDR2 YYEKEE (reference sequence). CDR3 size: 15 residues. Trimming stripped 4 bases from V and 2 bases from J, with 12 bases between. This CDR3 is CASSPGHRNTGELFF. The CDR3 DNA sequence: TGTGCCAGCAGCCCGGGACACAGAAACACCGGGGAGCTGTTTTTT.

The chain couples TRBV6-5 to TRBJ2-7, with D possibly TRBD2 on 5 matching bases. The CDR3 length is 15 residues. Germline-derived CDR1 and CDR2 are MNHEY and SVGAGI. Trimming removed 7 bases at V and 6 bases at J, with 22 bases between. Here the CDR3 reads CASTLQSGLGSEQYF. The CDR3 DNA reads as TGTGCCAGCACCCTACAGTCGGGGTTAGGTAGCGAGCAGTACTTC.

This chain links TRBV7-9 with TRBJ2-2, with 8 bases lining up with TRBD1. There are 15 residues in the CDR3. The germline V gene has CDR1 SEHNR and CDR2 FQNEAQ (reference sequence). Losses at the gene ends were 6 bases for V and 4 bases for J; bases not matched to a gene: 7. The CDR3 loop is CASRQGTGSTGELFF. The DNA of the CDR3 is TGTGCCAGCAGGCAAGGGACAGGCAGCACCGGGGAGCTGTTTTTT.

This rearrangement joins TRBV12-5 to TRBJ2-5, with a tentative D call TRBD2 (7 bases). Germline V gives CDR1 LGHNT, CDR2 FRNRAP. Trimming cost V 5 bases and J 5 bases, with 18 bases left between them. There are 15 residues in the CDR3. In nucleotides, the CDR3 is TGTGCTAGTGGTAGGCCGGGGGGCCCCAGGGAGACCCAGTACTTC. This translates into CASGRPGGPRETQYF.

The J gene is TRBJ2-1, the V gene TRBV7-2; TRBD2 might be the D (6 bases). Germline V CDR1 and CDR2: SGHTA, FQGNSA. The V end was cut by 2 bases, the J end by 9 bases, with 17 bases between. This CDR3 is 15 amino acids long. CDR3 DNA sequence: TGTGCCAGCAGCTTATTGACTCTCACCGGGGGTGAGCAGTTCTTC. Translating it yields CASSLLTLTGGEQFF.